This T cell receptor (beta chain) was recovered during a study of identical twins. This clonotype was detected ten times or more. One entry per CDR3 protein results from TCRdb running MiXCR on the 5' RACE reads. Altogether about 280,000 distinct CDR3 sequences are present, about 8.9% being singletons, with the ten largest covering roughly 2%. CDR3 length equals 14 residues. Germline assignment: CDR1 SGHRS and CDR2 YFSETQ. V shed 0 bases, J shed 5 bases, and the junction held 3 bases outside the gene matches. The same sample was also studied in work on yellow fever vaccine responses in identical twins.

The sequencing input was memory (CD45RO+) T cells sorted from blood. This chain joins TRBV5-1 and TRBJ2-7; TRBD1 matches 9 bases. The TCR was taken from a woman younger than 35 in good health. The chain's CDR3 is CASSLGTGVHEQYF. The CDR3 region has the DNA TGCGCCAGCAGCTTGGGGACAGGGGTCCACGAGCAGTACTTC. Based on the CDR3 plus reference TRBV5-1 and TRBJ2-7, the full variable domain is KAGVTQTPRYLIKTRGQQVTLSCSPISGHRSVSWYQQTPGQGLQFLFEYFSETQRNKGNFPGRFSGRQFSNSRSEMNVSTLELGDSALYLCASSLGTGVHEQYFGPGTRLTVT.